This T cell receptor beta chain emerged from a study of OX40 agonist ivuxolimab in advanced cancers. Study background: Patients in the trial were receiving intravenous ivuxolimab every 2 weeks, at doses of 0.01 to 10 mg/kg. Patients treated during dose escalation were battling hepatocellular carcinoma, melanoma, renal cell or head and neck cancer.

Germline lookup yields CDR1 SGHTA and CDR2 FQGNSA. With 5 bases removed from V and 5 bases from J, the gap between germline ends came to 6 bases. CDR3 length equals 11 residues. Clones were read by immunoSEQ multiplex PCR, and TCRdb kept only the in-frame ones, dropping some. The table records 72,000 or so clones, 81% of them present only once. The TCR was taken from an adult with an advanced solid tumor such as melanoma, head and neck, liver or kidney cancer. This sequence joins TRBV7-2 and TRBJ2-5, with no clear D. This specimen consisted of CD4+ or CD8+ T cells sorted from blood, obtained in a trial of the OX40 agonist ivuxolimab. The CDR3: CASSASETQYF. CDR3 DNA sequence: TGTGCCAGCAGCGCTTCGGAGACCCAGTACTTC.